Listed here are 9 T cell receptor beta chains from one sample, sequenced in a study of blood T cell repertoires in COVID-19. The data were produced by immunoSEQ multiplex PCR, yet TCRdb's version contains in-frame clones alone and is incomplete. Seen here are approximately 35,000 clones, about 90% observed once, and the top ten hold 9.9%. Sequences were obtained from peripheral blood. The receptor set was obtained from a human donor with active COVID-19. The donor label of this sample is uncertain.

This clone showed up just a few times. This chain connects TRBV25-1 to TRBJ1-3; D is uncertain. This CDR3 region has 15 residues. V was cut by 6 bases and J by 0 bases, with 12 bases left in between. The germline V gene encodes CDR1 MGHDK and CDR2 SYGVNS. DNA for the CDR3: TGTGCCAGCAGAGATACCGGGAACTCTGGAAACACCATATATTTT. Translation: CASRDTGNSGNTIYF.

The CDR3: CASGLDRDTGELFF. The CDR3 bases are TGTGCCAGCGGATTGGACAGGGACACCGGGGAGCTGTTTTTT. The chain uses TRBV2 and TRBJ2-2, with TRBD1 identical over 8 bases. Unmatched junction bases numbered 5, after V lost 8 bases and J lost 3 bases. This CDR3 comprises 14 residues. Germline values: CDR1 SNHLY, CDR2 FYNNEI.

V is TRBV6-6 and J is TRBJ2-1; 9 nucleotides line up with TRBD2. CDR3 size: 17 residues. Germline assignment: CDR1 MNHNY and CDR2 SVGAGI (reference sequence). The V segment lost 5 bases and the J segment 9 bases; nucleotides outside the gene matches: 17. The CDR3 bases are TGTGCCAGCAGTCCTAAGAATAGCGGGAGTCCCTTCGGTGAGCAGTTCTTC. Translated: CASSPKNSGSPFGEQFF.

The chain carries TRBV3-1 (or the pseudogene TRBV3-2) and TRBJ2-7; 8 bases agree with TRBD2. V was pared by 0 bases and J by 7 bases, with 8 bases of the junction left unmatched. There are 15 residues in the CDR3. The germline V gene has CDR1 LGHDT and CDR2 YNNKEL (reference sequence). The CDR3 here is CASSQDSGRAREQYF. CDR3 bases: TGTGCCAGCAGCCAAGATTCCGGGAGGGCCCGGGAGCAGTACTTC.

The chain links TRBV12-3 or TRBV12-4 to TRBJ2-1; perhaps TRBD2 as D (5 bases). The CDR3 is made up of 12 amino acids. With 3 bases removed from V and 7 bases from J, the gap between germline ends came to 7 bases. CDR3 in amino acids: CASSFEGNEQFF. CDR3 DNA: TGTGCCAGCAGTTTTGAGGGAAATGAGCAGTTCTTC.

The chain combines TRBV7-2 with TRBJ2-7, with D perhaps TRBD2 (6 bases). The CDR3 extends over 15 amino acids. Per the germline V gene, CDR1 is SGHTA and CDR2 is FQGNSA. Between the trimmed V and J ends, which lost 0 bases and 0 bases, there was a span of 9 bases. CDR3 region: CASSLALGGSYEQYF. The CDR3 nucleotides read TGTGCCAGCAGCTTAGCGCTCGGGGGCTCCTACGAGCAGTACTTC.

The table lists this clone with a few counts. The V and J genes are TRBV10-3 and TRBJ2-2, with D maybe TRBD1 (5 bases). Germline values: CDR1 ENHRY, CDR2 SYGVKD. Trimming took 4 bases from V and 3 from J, leaving 9 bases between them. The CDR3 spans 14 residues. CDR3 region: CAISGPTDTGELFF. The CDR3, as DNA: TGTGCCATCAGTGGGCCGACAGACACCGGGGAGCTGTTTTTT.

The chain uses TRBV7-8 and TRBJ1-1; D call uncertain. Trimming took off 0 bases at V and 1 base at J, with 9 bases between the two ends. This CDR3 region has 15 residues. Germline lookup yields CDR1 SGHVS and CDR2 FQNEAQ. The DNA for the CDR3 is TGTGCCAGCAGCTTAGCGCGTTCCTCGAACACTGAAGCTTTCTTT. Residues: CASSLARSSNTEAFF.

The V call is TRBV5-4, the J call TRBJ2-3; 11 nucleotides match TRBD2. Per germline, CDR1 SGHNT and CDR2 YYREEE (reference sequence). V dropped 0 bases and J dropped 0; count of bases not matched to a gene: 0. CDR3 size: 16 residues. Here the CDR3 DNA reads TGTGCCAGCAGCTTGGGACTAGCGGGAAGCACAGATACGCAGTATTTT. Its translation: CASSLGLAGSTDTQYF.